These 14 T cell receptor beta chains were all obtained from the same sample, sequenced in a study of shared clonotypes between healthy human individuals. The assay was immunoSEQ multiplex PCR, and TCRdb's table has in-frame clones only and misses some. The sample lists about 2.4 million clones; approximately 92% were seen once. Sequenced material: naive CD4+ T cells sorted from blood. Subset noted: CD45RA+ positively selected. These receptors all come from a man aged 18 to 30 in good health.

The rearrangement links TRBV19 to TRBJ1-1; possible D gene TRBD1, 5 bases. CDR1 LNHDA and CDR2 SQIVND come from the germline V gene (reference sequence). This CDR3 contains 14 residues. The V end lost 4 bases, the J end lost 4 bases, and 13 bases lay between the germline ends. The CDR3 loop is CASSTDMGGTEAFF. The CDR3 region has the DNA TGTGCCAGTAGTACGGATATGGGGGGCACTGAAGCTTTCTTT.

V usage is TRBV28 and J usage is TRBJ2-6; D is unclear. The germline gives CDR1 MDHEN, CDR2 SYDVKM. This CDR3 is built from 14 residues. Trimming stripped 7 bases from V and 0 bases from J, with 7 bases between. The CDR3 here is CASTGHSGANVLTF. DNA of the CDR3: TGTGCCAGCACCGGTCACTCTGGGGCCAACGTCCTGACTTTC.

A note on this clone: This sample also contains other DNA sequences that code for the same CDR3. The CDR3 region is CASSLTGGDTQYF. In nucleotides, the CDR3 is TGTGCCAGCAGCTTGACGGGTGGAGATACGCAGTATTTT. V and J are TRBV5-4 and TRBJ2-3; D ambiguous. With 1 base removed from V and 5 bases from J, the gap between germline ends came to 8 bases. This CDR3 is 13 amino acids long. In germline, CDR1 is SGHNT, CDR2 YYREEE (reference sequence).

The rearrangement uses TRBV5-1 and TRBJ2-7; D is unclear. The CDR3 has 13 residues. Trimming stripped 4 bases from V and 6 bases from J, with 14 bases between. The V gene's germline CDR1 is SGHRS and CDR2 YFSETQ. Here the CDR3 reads CASSPNQKSEQYF. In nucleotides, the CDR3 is TGCGCCAGCAGCCCCAATCAGAAGAGCGAGCAGTACTTC.

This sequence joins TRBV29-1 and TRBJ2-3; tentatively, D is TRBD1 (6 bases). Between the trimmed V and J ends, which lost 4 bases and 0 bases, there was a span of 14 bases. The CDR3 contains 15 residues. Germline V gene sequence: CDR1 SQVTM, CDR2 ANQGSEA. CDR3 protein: CSVVGGRRSTDTQYF. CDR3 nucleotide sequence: TGCAGCGTTGTTGGGGGCCGCCGCAGCACAGATACGCAGTATTTT.

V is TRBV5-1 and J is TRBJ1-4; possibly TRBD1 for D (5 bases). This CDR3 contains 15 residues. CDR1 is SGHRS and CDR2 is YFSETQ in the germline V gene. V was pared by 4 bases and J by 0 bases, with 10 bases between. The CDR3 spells CASSPSTATNEKLFF. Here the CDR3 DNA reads TGCGCCAGCAGCCCTTCGACAGCAACTAATGAAAAACTGTTTTTT.

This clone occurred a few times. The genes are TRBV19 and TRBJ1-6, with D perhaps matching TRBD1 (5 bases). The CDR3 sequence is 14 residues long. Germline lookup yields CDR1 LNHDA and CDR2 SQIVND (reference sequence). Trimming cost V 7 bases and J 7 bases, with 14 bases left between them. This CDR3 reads CASKGPGLNSPLHF. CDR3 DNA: TGTGCCAGTAAAGGCCCGGGGCTCAATTCACCCCTCCACTTT.

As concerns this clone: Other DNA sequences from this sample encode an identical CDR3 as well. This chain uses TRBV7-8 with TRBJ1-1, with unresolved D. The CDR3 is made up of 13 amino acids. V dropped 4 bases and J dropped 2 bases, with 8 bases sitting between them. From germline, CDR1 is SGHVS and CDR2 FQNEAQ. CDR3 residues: CASSSRRNTEAFF. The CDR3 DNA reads TGTGCCAGCAGCTCCCGACGTAACACTGAAGCTTTCTTT. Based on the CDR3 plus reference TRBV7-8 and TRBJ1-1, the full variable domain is GAGVSQSPRYKVAKRGQDVALRCDPISGHVSLFWYQQALGQGPEFLTYFQNEAQLDKSGLPSDRFFAERPEGSVSTLKIQRTQQEDSAVYLCASSSRRNTEAFFGQGTRLTVV.

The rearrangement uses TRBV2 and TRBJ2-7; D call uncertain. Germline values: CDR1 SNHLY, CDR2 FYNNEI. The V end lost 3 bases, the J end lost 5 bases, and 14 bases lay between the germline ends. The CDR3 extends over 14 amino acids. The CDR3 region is CASSEEIGFHEQYF. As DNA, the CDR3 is TGTGCCAGCAGTGAGGAGATAGGATTCCACGAGCAGTACTTC.

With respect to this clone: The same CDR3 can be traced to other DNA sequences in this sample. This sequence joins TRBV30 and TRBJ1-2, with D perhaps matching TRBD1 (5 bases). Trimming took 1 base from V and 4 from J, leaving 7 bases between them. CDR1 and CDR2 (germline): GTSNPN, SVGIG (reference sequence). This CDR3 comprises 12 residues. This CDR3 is CAWSGGPYGYTF. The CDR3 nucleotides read TGTGCCTGGAGTGGGGGCCCCTATGGCTACACCTTC.

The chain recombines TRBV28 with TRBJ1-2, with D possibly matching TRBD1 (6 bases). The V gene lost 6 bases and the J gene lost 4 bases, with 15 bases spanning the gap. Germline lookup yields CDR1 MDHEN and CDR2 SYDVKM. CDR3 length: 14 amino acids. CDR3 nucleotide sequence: TGTGCCAGCAGCCCAGGGGCGACAGTCTATGGCTACACCTTC. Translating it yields CASSPGATVYGYTF.

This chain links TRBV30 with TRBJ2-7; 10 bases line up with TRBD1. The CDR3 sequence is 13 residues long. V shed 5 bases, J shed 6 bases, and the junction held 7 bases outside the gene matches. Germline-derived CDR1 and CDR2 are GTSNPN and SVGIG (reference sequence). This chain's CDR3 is CAWEGDRGPEQYF. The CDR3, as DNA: TGTGCCTGGGAGGGAGACAGGGGGCCCGAGCAGTACTTC.

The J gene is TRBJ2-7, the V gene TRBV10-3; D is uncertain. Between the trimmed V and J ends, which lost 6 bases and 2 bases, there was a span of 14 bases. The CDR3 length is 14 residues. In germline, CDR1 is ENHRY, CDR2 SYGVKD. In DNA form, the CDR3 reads TGTGCCATCAGGAGGCACGCAGCTACCTACGAGCAGTACTTC. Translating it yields CAIRRHAATYEQYF.

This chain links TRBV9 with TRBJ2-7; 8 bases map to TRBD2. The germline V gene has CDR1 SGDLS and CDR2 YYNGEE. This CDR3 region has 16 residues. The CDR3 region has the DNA TGTCGGGGGGGCAGACGATACCTCTTCAACTCCTACGAGCAGTACTTC. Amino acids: CRGGRRYLFNSYEQYF.